This paragraph reports one T cell receptor (beta chain). As yet, its antigen is unknown. The CDR3 length is 16 residues. Germline V gives CDR1 SGHDT, CDR2 YYEEEE. The V segment lost 2 bases and the J segment 3 bases; nucleotides outside the gene matches: 9. The sample belongs to a study of cytomegalovirus exposure and HLA in healthy donors. Use of 60 Vbeta and 13 Jbeta primers characterized the PCR. In the study's own analysis: Approximately 11 million of the about 80 million unique TCR beta chains counted in a later analysis were shared. Assay: immunoSEQ multiplex PCR; the TCRdb copy retains only in-frame clones and omits some. V, J and clone size reflect that table, while D and trimming were determined from the DNA. The profile shows some 91,000 clones, 78% of them singletons. Whole-study results and caveats: Later work associated fewer than 20,000 TCR beta sequences with HLA alleles at 0.05 false discovery rate. An analysis done earlier found most TCR beta V segments productive about 87% or about 30% of the time. CMV serostatus was the sole immune exposure data available.

This sequence originates from a woman aged 55-70 years in good health and CMV-seronegative. The chain recombines TRBV5-6 with TRBJ1-1, with TRBD1 matching 8 bases. Specimen: PBMCs. The chain's CDR3 is CASSLGTGLWDTEAFF. For the CDR3, the DNA is TGTGCCAGCAGCTTAGGGACAGGTCTGTGGGACACTGAAGCTTTCTTT.